This T cell receptor beta chain was captured in a study of blood T cell repertoires in COVID-19. As for the study in general: Whether acute or convalescent, the COVID-19 samples came from the United States, Italy and Spain. The analysed material was cDNA or gDNA that came from T cells, B-cell-depleted T cells, or PBMCs.

Authors' analysis steps: Estimated nucleated cell counts came from reference gene primer amplification. Data came from immunoSEQ multiplex PCR; TCRdb stores just in-frame clones and leaves some out. V, J and clone size are those of that table, while D and trimming were read from the DNA. The data hold 50,000 to 65,000 clones, with around 90% observed a single time. This CDR3 has 15 amino acids. V dropped 3 bases and J dropped 6; count of bases not matched to a gene: 8. Per the germline V gene, CDR1 is KGHSH and CDR2 is LQKENI. This sequence was found in a man aged 45-65 years with active COVID-19. V usage is TRBV18 and J usage is TRBJ1-2, with 9 positions matching TRBD1. Sample: peripheral blood. This CDR3 is CASSPRTGVGDGYTF. The DNA for the CDR3 is TGTGCCAGCTCACCGCGGACAGGGGTAGGAGATGGCTACACCTTC. Drawing the rest from reference TRBV18 and TRBJ1-2, the complete variable domain is NAGVMQNPRHLVRRRGQEARLRCSPMKGHSHVYWYRQLPEEGLKFMVYLQKENIIDESGMPKERFSAEFPKEGPSILRIQQVVRGDSAAYFCASSPRTGVGDGYTFGSGTRLTVV.